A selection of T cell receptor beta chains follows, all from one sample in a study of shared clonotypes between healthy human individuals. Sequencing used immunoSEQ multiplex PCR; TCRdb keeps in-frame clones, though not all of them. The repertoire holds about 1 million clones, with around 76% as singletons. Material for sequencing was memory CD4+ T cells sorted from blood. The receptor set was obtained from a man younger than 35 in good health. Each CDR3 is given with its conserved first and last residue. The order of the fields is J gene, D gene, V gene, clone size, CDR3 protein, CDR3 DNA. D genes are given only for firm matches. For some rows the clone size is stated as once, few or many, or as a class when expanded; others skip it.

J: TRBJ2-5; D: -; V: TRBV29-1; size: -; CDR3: CSVQRGETQYF; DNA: TGCAGCGTTCAAAGGGGAGAGACCCAGTACTTC
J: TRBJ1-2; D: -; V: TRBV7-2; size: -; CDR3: CASSSYRDYGYTF; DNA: TGTGCCAGCAGCTCTTACAGGGACTATGGCTACACCTTC
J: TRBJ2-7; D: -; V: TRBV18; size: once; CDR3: CASSLDPFYEQYF; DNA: TGTGCCAGCTCACTCGACCCGTTCTACGAGCAGTACTTC
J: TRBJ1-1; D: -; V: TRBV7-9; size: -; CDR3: CASSSGIAGRIYTEAFF; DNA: TGTGCCAGCAGCTCGGGGATTGCGGGACGGATATACACTGAAGCTTTCTTT
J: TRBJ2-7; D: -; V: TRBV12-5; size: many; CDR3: CASGLEPQNYEQYF; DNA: TGTGCTAGTGGTTTGGAACCCCAAAATTACGAGCAGTACTTC
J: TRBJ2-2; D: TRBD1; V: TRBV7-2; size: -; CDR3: CASSALTGVDGELFF; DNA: TGTGCCAGCAGCGCCCTGACAGGGGTTGACGGGGAGCTGTTTTTT
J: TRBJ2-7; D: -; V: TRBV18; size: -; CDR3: CASSPAGYYEQYF; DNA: TGTGCCAGCTCACCGGCCGGTTACTACGAGCAGTACTTC
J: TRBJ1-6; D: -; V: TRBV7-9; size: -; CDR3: CAVERTDNSPLHF; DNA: TGTGCCGTGGAGCGTACAGATAATTCACCCCTCCACTTT
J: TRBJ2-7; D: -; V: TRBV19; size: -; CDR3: CASSGTRVYEQYF; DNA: TGTGCCAGTAGTGGGACCAGGGTCTACGAGCAGTACTTC
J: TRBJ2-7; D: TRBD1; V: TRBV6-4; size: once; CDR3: CASSHRTGGVDEQYF; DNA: TGTGCCAGCAGCCATCGGACAGGGGGAGTGGACGAGCAGTACTTC
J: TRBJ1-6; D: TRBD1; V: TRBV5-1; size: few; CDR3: CASSPGQGGSPLHF; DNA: TGCGCCAGCAGCCCGGGACAGGGAGGATCACCCCTCCACTTT
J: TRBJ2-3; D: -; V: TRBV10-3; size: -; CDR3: CAISDPVRVQYF; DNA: TGTGCCATCAGTGACCCGGTGAGGGTTCAGTATTTT
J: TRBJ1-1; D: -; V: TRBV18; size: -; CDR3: CASSQAANTEAFF; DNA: TGTGCCAGCTCACAAGCAGCGAACACTGAAGCTTTCTTT
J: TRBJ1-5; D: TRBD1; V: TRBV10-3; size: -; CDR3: CAIGQEGTSQPQHF; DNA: TGTGCCATAGGACAGGAAGGGACCTCTCAGCCCCAGCATTTT
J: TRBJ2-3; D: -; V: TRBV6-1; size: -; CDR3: CASSEGSIRTDTQYF; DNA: TGTGCCAGCAGTGAAGGCTCGATCCGCACAGATACGCAGTATTTT
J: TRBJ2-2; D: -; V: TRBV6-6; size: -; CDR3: CASSYGWELFF; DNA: TGTGCCAGCAGTTACGGGTGGGAGCTGTTTTTT
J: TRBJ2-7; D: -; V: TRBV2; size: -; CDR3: CASNRDTHYEQYF; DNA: TGTGCCAGCAACCGGGACACCCACTACGAGCAGTACTTC
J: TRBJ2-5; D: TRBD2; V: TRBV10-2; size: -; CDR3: CASSDGGATLETQYF; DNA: TGCGCCAGCAGTGACGGGGGGGCCACGCTGGAGACCCAGTACTTC